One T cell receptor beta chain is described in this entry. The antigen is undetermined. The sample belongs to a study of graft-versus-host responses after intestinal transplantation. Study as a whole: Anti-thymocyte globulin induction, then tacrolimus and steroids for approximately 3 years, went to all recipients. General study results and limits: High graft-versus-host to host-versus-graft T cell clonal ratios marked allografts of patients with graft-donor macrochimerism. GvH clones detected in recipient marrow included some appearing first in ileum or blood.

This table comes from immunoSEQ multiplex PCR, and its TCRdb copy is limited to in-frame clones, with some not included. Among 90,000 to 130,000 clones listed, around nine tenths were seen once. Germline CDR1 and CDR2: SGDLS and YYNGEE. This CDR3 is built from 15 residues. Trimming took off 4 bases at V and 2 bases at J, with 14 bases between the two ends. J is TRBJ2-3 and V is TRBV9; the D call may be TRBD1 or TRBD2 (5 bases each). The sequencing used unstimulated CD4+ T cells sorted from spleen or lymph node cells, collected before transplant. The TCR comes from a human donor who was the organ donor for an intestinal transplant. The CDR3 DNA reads TGTGCCAGCAGCCCCCGGGGCCCATTCACAGATACGCAGTATTTT. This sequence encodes CASSPRGPFTDTQYF.